Listed here are 9 T cell receptor beta chains from one sample, sequenced in a study of T cell responses to AZD1222 COVID-19 vaccine. Generated by immunoSEQ multiplex PCR, the TCRdb table keeps only in-frame clones and is missing some. The table lists 140,000 to 150,000 clones, about 93% of them singletons, with 9.1% in the top ten. The sample in question was peripheral blood, obtained on day 0 of AZD1222 vaccination. Receptors were obtained from an adult in good health.

The genes are TRBV4-1 and TRBJ2-1, with TRBD2 identical over 9 bases. Germline values: CDR1 MGHRA, CDR2 YSYEKL. Trimming cost V 0 bases and J 1 base; bases outside gene matches: 7. The CDR3 runs to 18 residues. CDR3 nucleotides: TGCGCCAGCAGCCAAGATCGCCCTAGCGGGGTTTCCTACAATGAGCAGTTCTTC. Translated: CASSQDRPSGVSYNEQFF.

The rearrangement links TRBV27 to TRBJ1-2; tentatively, D is TRBD1 (5 bases). The V end was cut by 6 bases, the J end by 2 bases, with 13 bases between. This CDR3 spans 14 amino acids. Germline V CDR1 and CDR2: MNHEY, SMNVEV (reference sequence). CDR3 bases: TGTGCCAGCAGCCTGCAGGGCGTGAACTATGGCTACACCTTC. Its translation: CASSLQGVNYGYTF.

The chain couples TRBV29-1 to TRBJ1-1, with a weak D call TRBD1 (6 bases). V gave up 2 bases and J gave up 0 bases, with 16 bases separating them. CDR3 length: 16 residues. CDR1 is SQVTM and CDR2 is ANQGSEA in the germline V gene. The CDR3 sequence: CSVEILGASMNTEAFF. The CDR3 DNA sequence: TGCAGCGTTGAAATTCTGGGGGCGTCTATGAACACTGAAGCTTTCTTT.

This rearrangement joins TRBV10-3 to TRBJ1-2; D not resolved. The V end was cut by 2 bases, the J end by 2 bases, with 6 bases between. Germline V gene lookup returns CDR1 ENHRY and CDR2 SYGVKD. The CDR3 is 13 residues long. CDR3 sequence: CAISEDENYGYTF. CDR3 DNA: TGTGCCATCAGTGAGGACGAAAACTATGGCTACACCTTC.

This chain joins TRBV25-1 and TRBJ2-3; TRBD1 matches 8 bases. CDR1 is MGHDK and CDR2 is SYGVNS in the germline V gene. Trimming at V came to 6 bases and at J to 2 bases, leaving 7 bases not matched to a gene. CDR3 length: 15 amino acids. The CDR3 spells CASRTGDFDTDTQYF. The CDR3 DNA reads TGTGCCAGCAGGACAGGGGACTTTGACACAGATACGCAGTATTTT.

The chain uses TRBV4-1 and TRBJ1-1; D not certain. Germline assignment: CDR1 MGHRA and CDR2 YSYEKL. The ends were cut back, 1 base at V and 5 bases at J, with 5 bases in the middle. The CDR3 is 12 residues long. DNA for the CDR3: TGCGCCAGCAGCCAAGTCAGGACTGAAGCTTTCTTT. Its protein product is CASSQVRTEAFF.

The genes are TRBV11-1 and TRBJ2-5, with D possibly called TRBD1 or TRBD2 (5 bases each). The CDR3 is made up of 14 amino acids. Germline CDR1 is SGHAT and CDR2 is FQDESV (reference sequence). Trimming pared 4 bases from V and 5 bases from J, leaving 14 bases between. The CDR3 sequence is CASSWGRGAETQYF. The DNA of the CDR3 is TGTGCCAGCAGCTGGGGACGGGGAGCCGAGACCCAGTACTTC.

This rearrangement joins TRBV28 to TRBJ1-2; D unclear. CDR1 is MDHEN, CDR2 SYDVKM, per germline. This CDR3 is 15 amino acids long. V was shortened by 5 bases and J by 2 bases, with 15 bases between the two germline ends. CDR3 nucleotides: TGTGCCAGCAGTCCAGCATCGGGCCGAAACTATGGCTACACCTTC. This codes for CASSPASGRNYGYTF.

This clone appeared once. The rearrangement joins TRBV4-2 to TRBJ1-4; 7 nucleotides align to TRBD1. V lost 3 bases to trimming and J lost 7 bases; unmatched junction nucleotides: 11. This CDR3 has 16 amino acids. CDR1 is LGHNA and CDR2 is YNFKEQ in the germline V gene. CDR3 DNA: TGTGCCAGCAGCCAGGACTACAGGGGCTTAACTGAAAAACTGTTTTTT. Translation gives CASSQDYRGLTEKLFF.